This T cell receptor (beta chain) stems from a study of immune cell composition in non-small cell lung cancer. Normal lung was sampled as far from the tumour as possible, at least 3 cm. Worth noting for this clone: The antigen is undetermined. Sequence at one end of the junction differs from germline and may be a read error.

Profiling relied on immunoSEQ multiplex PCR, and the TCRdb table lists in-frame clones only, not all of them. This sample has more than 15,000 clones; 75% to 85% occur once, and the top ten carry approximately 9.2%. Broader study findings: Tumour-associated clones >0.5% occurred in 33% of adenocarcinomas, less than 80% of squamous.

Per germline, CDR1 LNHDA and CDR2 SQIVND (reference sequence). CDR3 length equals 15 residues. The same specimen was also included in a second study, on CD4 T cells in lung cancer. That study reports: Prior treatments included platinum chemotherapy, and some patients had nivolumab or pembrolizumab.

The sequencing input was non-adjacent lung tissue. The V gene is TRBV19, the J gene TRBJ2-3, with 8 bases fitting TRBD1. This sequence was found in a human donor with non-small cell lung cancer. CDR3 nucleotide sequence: TGTGCCAGTAGTCTAGACAGGGGAGTGGAGGATACGCAGTATTTT. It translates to CASSLDRGVEDTQYF.